This T cell receptor beta chain was identified in a study of CD8 T cells in ankylosing spondylitis. CDR3 length equals 13 residues. Trimming removed 0 bases at V and 6 bases at J, with 8 bases between. Germline loops: CDR1 PRHDT, CDR2 FYEKMQ (reference sequence). This clonotype was seen once. What it binds is not known. The TCR beta libraries were generated through quantitative 5'-RACE incorporating molecular barcodes. TCRdb reanalysed the 5' RACE reads using MiXCR and keeps one entry per CDR3 protein. This sample yields some 200,000 distinct CDR3 sequences, of which roughly 13% are seen a single time; approximately 16% belongs to the top ten. Study-level findings and limits: Clones linked to disease were reported to show significant enrichment in matched ankylosing spondylitis synovial fluid.

The TCR originated in a male donor with ankylosing spondylitis or in good health (not recorded which). This chain links TRBV13 with TRBJ1-2; D gene uncertain. The sequencing input was blood, either unsorted or a sorted T cell fraction (not recorded which). The CDR3 protein is CASSLGGSNGYTF. CDR3 DNA: TGTGCCAGCAGCTTAGGAGGGTCAAATGGCTACACCTTC.